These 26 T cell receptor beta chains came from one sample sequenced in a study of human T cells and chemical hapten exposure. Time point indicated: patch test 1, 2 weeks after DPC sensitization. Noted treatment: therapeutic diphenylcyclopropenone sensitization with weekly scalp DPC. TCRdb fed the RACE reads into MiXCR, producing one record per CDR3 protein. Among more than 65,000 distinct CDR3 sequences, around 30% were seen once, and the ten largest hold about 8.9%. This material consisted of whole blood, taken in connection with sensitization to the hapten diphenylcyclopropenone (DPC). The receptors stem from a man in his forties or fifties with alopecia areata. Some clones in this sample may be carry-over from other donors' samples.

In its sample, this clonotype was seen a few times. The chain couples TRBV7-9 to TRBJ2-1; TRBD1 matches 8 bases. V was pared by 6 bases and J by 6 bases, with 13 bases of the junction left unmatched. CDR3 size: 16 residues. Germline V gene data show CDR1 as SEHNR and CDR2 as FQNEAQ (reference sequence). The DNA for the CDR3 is TGTGCCAGCAGTTCTCCCTTGACAGGGGCCTTCAATGAGCAGTTCTTC. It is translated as CASSSPLTGAFNEQFF.

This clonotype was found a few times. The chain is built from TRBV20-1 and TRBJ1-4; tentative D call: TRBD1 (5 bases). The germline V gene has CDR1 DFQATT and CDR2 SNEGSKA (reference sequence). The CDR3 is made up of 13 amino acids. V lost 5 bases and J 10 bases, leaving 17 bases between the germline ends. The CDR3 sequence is CSAFQGGGGKLFF. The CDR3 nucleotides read TGCAGTGCTTTCCAGGGTGGCGGCGGAAAACTGTTTTTT.

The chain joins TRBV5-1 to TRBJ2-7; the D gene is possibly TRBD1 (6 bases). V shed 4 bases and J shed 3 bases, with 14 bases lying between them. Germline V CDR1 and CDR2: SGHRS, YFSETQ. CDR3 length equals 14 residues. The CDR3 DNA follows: TGCGCCAGCAGCGCGGACAGAGCATACTACGAGCAGTACTTC. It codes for CASSADRAYYEQYF.

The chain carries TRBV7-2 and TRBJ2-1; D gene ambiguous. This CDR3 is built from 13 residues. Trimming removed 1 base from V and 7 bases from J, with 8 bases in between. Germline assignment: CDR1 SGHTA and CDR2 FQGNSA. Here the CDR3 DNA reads TGTGCCAGCAGCTTAGTTTTCCGGAATGAGCAGTTCTTC. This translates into CASSLVFRNEQFF.

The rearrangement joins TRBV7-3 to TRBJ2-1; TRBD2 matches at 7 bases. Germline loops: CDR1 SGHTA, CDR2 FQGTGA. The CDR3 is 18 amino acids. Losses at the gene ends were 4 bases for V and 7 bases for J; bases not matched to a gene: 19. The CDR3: CASSWGGLQPRGGNEQFF. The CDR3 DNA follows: TGTGCCAGCAGCTGGGGGGGGTTACAGCCTCGGGGCGGTAATGAGCAGTTCTTC.

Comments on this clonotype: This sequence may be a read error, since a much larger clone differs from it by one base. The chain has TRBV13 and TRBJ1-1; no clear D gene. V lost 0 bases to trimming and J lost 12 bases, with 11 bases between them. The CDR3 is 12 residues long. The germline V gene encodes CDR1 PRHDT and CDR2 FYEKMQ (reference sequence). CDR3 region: CASSLGEGETFF. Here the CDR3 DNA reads TGTGCCAGCAGCTTAGGTGAGGGAGAAACTTTCTTT.

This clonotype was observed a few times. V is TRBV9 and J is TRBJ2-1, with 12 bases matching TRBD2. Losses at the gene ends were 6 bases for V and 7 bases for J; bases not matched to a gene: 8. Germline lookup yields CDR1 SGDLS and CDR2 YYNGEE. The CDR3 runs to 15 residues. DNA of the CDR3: TGTGCCAGCAACCCGACTAGCGGGAGTCGGAATGAGCAGTTCTTC. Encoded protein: CASNPTSGSRNEQFF.

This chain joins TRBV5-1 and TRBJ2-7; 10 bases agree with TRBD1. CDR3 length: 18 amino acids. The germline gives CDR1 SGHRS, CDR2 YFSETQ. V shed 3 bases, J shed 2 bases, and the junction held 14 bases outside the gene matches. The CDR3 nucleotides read TGCGCCAGCAGCTCTACCCGACAGGGGGCTCCTGGACCCTACGAGCAGTACTTC. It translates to CASSSTRQGAPGPYEQYF.

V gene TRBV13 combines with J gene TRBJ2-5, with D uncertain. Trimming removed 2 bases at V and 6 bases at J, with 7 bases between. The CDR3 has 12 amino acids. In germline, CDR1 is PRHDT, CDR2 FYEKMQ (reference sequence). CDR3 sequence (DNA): TGTGCCAGCAGCTTACAAGGGAAGACCCAGTACTTC. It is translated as CASSLQGKTQYF.

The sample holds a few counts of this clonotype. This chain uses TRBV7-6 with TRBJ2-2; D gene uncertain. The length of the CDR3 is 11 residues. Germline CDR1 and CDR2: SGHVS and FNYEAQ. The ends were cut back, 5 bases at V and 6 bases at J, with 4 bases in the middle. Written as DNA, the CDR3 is TGTGCCAGCAGCAACCCCGGGGAGCTGTTTTTT. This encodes CASSNPGELFF.

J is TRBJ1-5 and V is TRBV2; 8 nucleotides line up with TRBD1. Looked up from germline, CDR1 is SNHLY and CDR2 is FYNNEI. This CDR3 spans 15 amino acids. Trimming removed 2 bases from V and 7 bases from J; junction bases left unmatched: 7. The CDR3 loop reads CASSETQGAGQPQHF. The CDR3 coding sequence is TGTGCCAGCAGTGAAACTCAGGGGGCAGGGCAGCCCCAGCATTTT. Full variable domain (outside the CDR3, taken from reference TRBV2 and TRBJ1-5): EPEVTQTPSHQVTQMGQEVILRCVPISNHLYFYWYRQILGQKVEFLVSFYNNEISEKSEIFDDQFSVERPDGSNFTLKIRSTKLEDSAMYFCASSETQGAGQPQHFGDGTRLSIL.

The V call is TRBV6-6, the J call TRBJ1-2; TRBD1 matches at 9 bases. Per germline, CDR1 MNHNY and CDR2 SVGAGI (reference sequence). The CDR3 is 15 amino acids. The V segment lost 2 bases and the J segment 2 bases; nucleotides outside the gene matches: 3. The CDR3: CASSYPGQGNYGYTF. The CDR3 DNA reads TGTGCCAGCAGTTACCCCGGACAGGGGAACTATGGCTACACCTTC.

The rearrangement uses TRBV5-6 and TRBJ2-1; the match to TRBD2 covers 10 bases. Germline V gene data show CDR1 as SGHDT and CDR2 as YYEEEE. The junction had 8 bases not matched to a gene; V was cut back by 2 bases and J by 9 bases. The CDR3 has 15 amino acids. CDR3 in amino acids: CASSLGLAATPEQFF. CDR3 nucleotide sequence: TGTGCCAGCAGCTTAGGACTAGCGGCAACACCTGAGCAGTTCTTC.

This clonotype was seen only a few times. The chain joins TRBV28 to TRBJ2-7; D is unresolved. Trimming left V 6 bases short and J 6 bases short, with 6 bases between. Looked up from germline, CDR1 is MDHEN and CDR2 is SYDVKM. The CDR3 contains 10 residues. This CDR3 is CASSLGEQYF. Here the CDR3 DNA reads TGTGCCAGCAGCCTAGGCGAGCAGTACTTC.

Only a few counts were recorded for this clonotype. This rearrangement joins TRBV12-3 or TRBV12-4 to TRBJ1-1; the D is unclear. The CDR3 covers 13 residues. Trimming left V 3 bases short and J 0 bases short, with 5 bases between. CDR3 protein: CASSLKVNTEAFF. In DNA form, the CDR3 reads TGTGCCAGCAGTTTGAAGGTGAACACTGAAGCTTTCTTT.

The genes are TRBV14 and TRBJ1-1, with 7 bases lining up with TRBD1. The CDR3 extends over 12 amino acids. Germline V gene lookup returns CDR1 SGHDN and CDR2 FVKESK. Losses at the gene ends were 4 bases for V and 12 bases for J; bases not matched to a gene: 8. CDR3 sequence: CASSLYSTGTFF. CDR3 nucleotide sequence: TGTGCCAGCAGCCTCTATTCGACAGGGACTTTCTTT. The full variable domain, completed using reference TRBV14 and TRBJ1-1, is EAGVTQFPSHSVIEKGQTVTLRCDPISGHDNLYWYRRVMGKEIKFLLHFVKESKQDESGMPNNRFLAERTGGTYSTLKVQPAELEDSGVYFCASSLYSTGTFFGQGTRLTVV.

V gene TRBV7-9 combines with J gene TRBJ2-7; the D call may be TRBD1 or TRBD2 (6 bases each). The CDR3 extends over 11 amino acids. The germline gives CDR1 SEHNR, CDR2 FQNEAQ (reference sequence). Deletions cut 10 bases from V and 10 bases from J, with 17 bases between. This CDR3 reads CATQNGGSQYF. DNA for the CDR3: TGTGCCACCCAAAACGGGGGCTCCCAGTACTTC.

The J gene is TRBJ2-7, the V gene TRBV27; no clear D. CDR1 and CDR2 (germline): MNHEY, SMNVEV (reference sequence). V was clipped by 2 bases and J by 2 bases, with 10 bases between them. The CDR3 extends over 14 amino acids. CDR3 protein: CASSLGDPPYEQYF. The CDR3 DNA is TGTGCCAGCAGTTTAGGAGATCCCCCCTACGAGCAGTACTTC.

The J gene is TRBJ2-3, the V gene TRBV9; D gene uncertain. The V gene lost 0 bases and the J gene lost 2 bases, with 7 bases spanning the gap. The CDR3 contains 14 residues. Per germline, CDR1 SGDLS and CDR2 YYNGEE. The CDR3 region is CASSVEVYTDTQYF. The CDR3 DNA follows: TGTGCCAGCAGCGTAGAGGTTTACACAGATACGCAGTATTTT.

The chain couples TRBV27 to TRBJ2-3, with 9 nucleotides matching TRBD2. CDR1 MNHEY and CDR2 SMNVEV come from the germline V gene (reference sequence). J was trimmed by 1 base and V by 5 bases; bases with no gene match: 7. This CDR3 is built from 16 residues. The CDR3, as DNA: TGTGCCAGCAGTAGTCTGGGACTAGCAGGCACAGATACGCAGTATTTT. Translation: CASSSLGLAGTDTQYF.

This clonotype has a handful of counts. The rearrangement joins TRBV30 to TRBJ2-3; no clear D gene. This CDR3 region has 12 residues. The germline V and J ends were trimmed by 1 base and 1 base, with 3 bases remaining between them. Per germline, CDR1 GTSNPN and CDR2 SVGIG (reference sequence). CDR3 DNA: TGTGCCTGGAGTGCCCGCACAGATACGCAGTATTTT. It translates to CAWSARTDTQYF.

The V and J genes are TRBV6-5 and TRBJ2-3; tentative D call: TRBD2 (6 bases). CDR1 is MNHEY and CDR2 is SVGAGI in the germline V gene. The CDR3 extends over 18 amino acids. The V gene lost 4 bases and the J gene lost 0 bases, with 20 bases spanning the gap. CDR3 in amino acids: CASSSLRIGLPSTDTQYF. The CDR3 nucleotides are TGTGCCAGCAGTTCCTTACGGATAGGACTACCTAGCACAGATACGCAGTATTTT.

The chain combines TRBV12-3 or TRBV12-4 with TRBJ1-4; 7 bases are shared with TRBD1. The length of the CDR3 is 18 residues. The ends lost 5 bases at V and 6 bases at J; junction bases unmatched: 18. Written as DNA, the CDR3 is TGTGCCAGCAGTAGGACAGGCGTTTCACAATTTATATATGAAAAACTGTTTTTT. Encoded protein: CASSRTGVSQFIYEKLFF.

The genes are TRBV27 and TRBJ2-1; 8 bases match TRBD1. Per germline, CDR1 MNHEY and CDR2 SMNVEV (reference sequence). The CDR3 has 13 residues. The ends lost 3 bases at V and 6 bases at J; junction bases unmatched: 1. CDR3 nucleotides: TGTGCCAGCAGTTTGGACAGGGCCAATGAGCAGTTCTTC. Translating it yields CASSLDRANEQFF.

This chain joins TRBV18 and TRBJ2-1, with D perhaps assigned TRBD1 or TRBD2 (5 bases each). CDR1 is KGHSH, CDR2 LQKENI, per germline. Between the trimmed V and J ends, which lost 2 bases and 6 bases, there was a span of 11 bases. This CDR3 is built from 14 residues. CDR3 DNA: TGTGCCAGCTCACCAACGTCCGGGACCAATGAGCAGTTCTTC. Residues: CASSPTSGTNEQFF.

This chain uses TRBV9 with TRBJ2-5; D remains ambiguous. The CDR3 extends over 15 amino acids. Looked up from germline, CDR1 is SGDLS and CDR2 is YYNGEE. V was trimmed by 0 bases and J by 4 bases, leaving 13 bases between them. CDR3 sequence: CASSVGPGPGETQYF. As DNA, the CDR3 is TGTGCCAGCAGCGTAGGCCCGGGCCCGGGAGAGACCCAGTACTTC.